Listed below are T cell receptor beta chains from one sample, sequenced in a study of T cell responses to AZD1222 COVID-19 vaccine. Method: immunoSEQ multiplex PCR; TCRdb's copy keeps in-frame clones and lacks some. The table shows 130,000 to 150,000 clones, with 91% occurring only once. This sample comprised peripheral blood, obtained on day 0 of AZD1222 vaccination. Receptor source: an adult in good health. CDR3s include the opening cysteine and the closing phenylalanine or tryptophan. D genes are given only for firm matches. Size tells how often a clone was seen (once, few, many) or the class of an expanded clone, and some rows leave it out.

-,TRBD2,TRBV3-1/TRBV3-2,TRBJ2-1,TGTGCCAGCAGTCCGACTAGCGGGAGGCATCGGCAAGGAGAGTTCTTC,CASSPTSGRHRQGEFF
-,-,TRBV11-1,TRBJ1-1,TGTGCCAGCAGCATAAGTTCGTGGAACACTGAAGCTTTCTTT,CASSISSWNTEAFF
-,TRBD2,TRBV9,TRBJ2-2,TGTGCCAGCAGCGTTACTAGCGGGACGAACACCGGGGAGCTGTTTTTT,CASSVTSGTNTGELFF
-,-,TRBV5-1,TRBJ2-7,TGCGCCAGCACCTTAGGGTTGGAGTGGAGATCGTTTGCCGAGCAGTACTTC,CASTLGLEWRSFAEQYF
once,-,TRBV7-2,TRBJ2-3,TGTGCCAGCAGCTCCTTTGGGACCCAAACAGATACGCAGTATTTT,CASSSFGTQTDTQYF
-,TRBD1,TRBV2,TRBJ1-2,TGTGCCAGCAACCAGGGGGCCAGCATTATTAAAACTGGCTACACCTTC,CASNQGASIIKTGYTF
-,-,TRBV9,TRBJ2-7,TGTGCCAGCTCTACCGGGACGGGGTCCTACGAGCAGTACTTC,CASSTGTGSYEQYF
-,TRBD1,TRBV9,TRBJ2-1,TGTGCCAGCAGCGCAGGGGGTGGGACGTCAAATGAGCAGTTCTTC,CASSAGGGTSNEQFF
-,-,TRBV9,TRBJ1-5,TGTGCCAGCAGCGAGGGGACAAGCAGCAATCAGCCCCAGCATTTT,CASSEGTSSNQPQHF
-,-,TRBV11-2,TRBJ2-5,TGTGCCAGCAGCTTTAACAGACAAGAGACCCAGTACTTC,CASSFNRQETQYF
-,-,TRBV18,TRBJ1-1,TGTGCCAGCTCAACCGCGGGGCTGAACACTGAAGCTTTCTTT,CASSTAGLNTEAFF
-,-,TRBV11-3,TRBJ2-5,TGTGCCAGCAGCTTAGGTGCCACGGAGTCGGGAGAGACCCAGTACTTC,CASSLGATESGETQYF
-,TRBD2,TRBV5-1,TRBJ2-1,TGCGCCAGCAGCTTGGGGCTAGCGGGTTTCTACAATGAGCAGTTCTTC,CASSLGLAGFYNEQFF
-,TRBD1,TRBV19,TRBJ2-1,TGTGCCAGTAGACCACGGGACAGGGCATACAATGAGCAGTTCTTC,CASRPRDRAYNEQFF
-,-,TRBV11-2,TRBJ1-2,TGTGCCAGCACAGGAGACAGACTGTCCTATGGCTACACCTTC,CASTGDRLSYGYTF
once,TRBD1,TRBV2,TRBJ2-1,TGTGCCAGCGGACAGGGCTACAACAATGAGCAGTTCTTC,CASGQGYNNEQFF
-,-,TRBV29-1,TRBJ2-1,TGCAGCGTTGAGGGGGGACAGTACGAGCAGTTCTTC,CSVEGGQYEQFF
-,-,TRBV19,TRBJ1-2,TGTGCCAGTAGTATTGCCGCAACTCGAAACTATGGCTACACCTTC,CASSIAATRNYGYTF
-,-,TRBV6-2/TRBV6-3,TRBJ2-3,TGTGCCAGCAGCCGACTAGGGGCCACAGATACGCAGTATTTT,CASSRLGATDTQYF
once,TRBD2,TRBV7-2,TRBJ2-7,TGTGCCAGCAGCTTAAGCGGGAGAAAGGGCTACGAGCAGTACTTC,CASSLSGRKGYEQYF
-,-,TRBV2,TRBJ1-2,TGTGCCAGCAGTGCTGCGGGAGACTATGGCTACACCTTC,CASSAAGDYGYTF
-,TRBD1,TRBV11-2,TRBJ1-2,TGTGCCAGCAGCCGAATTAGGGACAGGGGGTCTGTCTATGGCTACACCTTC,CASSRIRDRGSVYGYTF
-,-,TRBV28,TRBJ2-7,TGTGCCAGCCAAGGGCCGACTGAGCCCTACGAGCAGTACTTC,CASQGPTEPYEQYF